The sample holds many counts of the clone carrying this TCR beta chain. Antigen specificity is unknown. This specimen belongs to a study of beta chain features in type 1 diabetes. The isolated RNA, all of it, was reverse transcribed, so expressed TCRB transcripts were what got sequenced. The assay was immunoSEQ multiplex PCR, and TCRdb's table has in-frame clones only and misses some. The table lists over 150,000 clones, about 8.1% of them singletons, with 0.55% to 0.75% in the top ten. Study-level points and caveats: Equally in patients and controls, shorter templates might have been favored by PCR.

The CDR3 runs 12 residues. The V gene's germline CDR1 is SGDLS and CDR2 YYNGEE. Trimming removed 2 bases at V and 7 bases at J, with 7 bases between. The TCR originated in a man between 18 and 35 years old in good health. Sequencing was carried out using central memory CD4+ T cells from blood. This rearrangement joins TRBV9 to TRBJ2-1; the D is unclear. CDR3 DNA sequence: TGTGCCAGCAGCGTGTCGGAGAATGAGCAGTTCTTC. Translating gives CASSVSENEQFF.